This is a list of T cell receptor beta chains from one sample in a study of shared clonotypes between healthy human individuals. Some clones are missing from TCRdb's copy, which holds only in-frame ones; the method was immunoSEQ multiplex PCR. This sample yields some 510,000 clones, of which less than 85% are seen a single time; over 10% belongs to the top ten. Sequencing was done on a sample of PBMCs. All receptors derive from a woman aged 40 to 49 in good health. Some clones in this sample may be carry-over from other donors' samples. CDR3s include the opening cysteine and the closing phenylalanine or tryptophan. D genes are given only for firm matches. The listing skips clone size in some rows; elsewhere it reads once, few, many or a size class.

d_gene,v_gene,j_gene,abundance,CDR3nt,CDR3aa
TRBD2,TRBV6-5,TRBJ2-1,few,TGTGCCAGCAGTTACCGCGGCGGGAGTATCAATGAGCAGTTCTTC,CASSYRGGSINEQFF
NA,TRBV5-6,TRBJ2-3,NA,TGTGCCAGCAGCTTGTTGGGTACGCAGTATTTT,CASSLLGTQYF
NA,TRBV27,TRBJ1-1,NA,TGTGCCAGCAGACCCGGGTCCTACACTGAAGCTTTCTTT,CASRPGSYTEAFF
TRBD1,TRBV2,TRBJ2-7,NA,TGTGCCAGCAAGACAGGGGTCTACTACGAGCAGTACTTC,CASKTGVYYEQYF
NA,TRBV7-3,TRBJ2-1,NA,TGTGCCAGCAGCCCCACTAGTGACACCTACAATGAGCAGTTCTTC,CASSPTSDTYNEQFF
TRBD1,TRBV5-1,TRBJ1-3,NA,TGCGCCAGCAGCCCTACAGGGGCGGGAAACACCATATATTTT,CASSPTGAGNTIYF
NA,TRBV1,TRBJ2-7,many,TGCACCAGCAGCCAAGTGGGACTAGCTGGTAGCGAGCAGTACTTC,CTSSQVGLAGSEQYF
NA,TRBV19,TRBJ2-3,NA,TGTGCCAGTAGTATCCCCGGTCGGGGGAAAGGTACGCAGTATTTT,CASSIPGRGKGTQYF
NA,TRBV30,TRBJ1-6,NA,TGTGCCGGCTCGGCCGCTCCGGGGACTAGGGATTCACCCCTCCACTTT,CAGSAAPGTRDSPLHF
NA,TRBV28,TRBJ2-7,once,TGTGCCAGCAGTTTATTCCGAGGGATCCCCTACGAGCAGTACTTC,CASSLFRGIPYEQYF
TRBD2,TRBV5-1,TRBJ2-5,once,TGCGCCAGCAGCGGTCTAGCGGCCATGTACCAAGAGACCCAGTACTTC,CASSGLAAMYQETQYF
TRBD1,TRBV7-2,TRBJ2-2,NA,TGTGCCAGCTTATGGGGGCAGGGGGTTACCGGGGAGCTGTTTTTT,CASLWGQGVTGELFF
TRBD2,TRBV29-1,TRBJ2-1,NA,TGCAGCGTCATAATCCGGATACTAGCGGGAGATGAGCAGTTCTTC,CSVIIRILAGDEQFF
NA,TRBV5-1,TRBJ2-5,NA,TGCGCCAGCAGCTTTTACGGAACTAAGTACCAAGAGACCCAGTACTTC,CASSFYGTKYQETQYF
NA,TRBV6-1,TRBJ2-7,NA,TGTGCCAGCAGTCGGGACTGGACGACTGGGGAGCAGTACTTC,CASSRDWTTGEQYF